The 12 T cell receptor beta chains below were found in one sample sequenced in a study of blood T cell repertoires in COVID-19. Produced via immunoSEQ multiplex PCR; TCRdb's table is partial and in-frame only. The sample has some 290,000 clones, approximately 80% seen once. The sample comprised peripheral blood. The source is a woman in her fifties or sixties with active or convalescent COVID-19.

This clone was counted between two and nine times. The chain couples TRBV29-1 to TRBJ1-2; TRBD1 is a possible D gene (5 bases). This CDR3 is built from 14 residues. CDR1 SQVTM and CDR2 ANQGSEA come from the germline V gene. The CDR3 sequence is CSLLGARDSDGYTF. The DNA for the CDR3 is TGCAGTTTGCTTGGGGCTAGGGATTCCGATGGCTACACCTTC.

J is TRBJ2-3 and V is TRBV10-3, with 7 bases lining up with TRBD2. Germline values: CDR1 ENHRY, CDR2 SYGVKD. With V trimmed by 10 bases and J by 1 base, 14 bases remained unmatched. CDR3 length equals 16 residues. As DNA, the CDR3 is TGTGCCACCACCATGGGAGGGACCCCTGGCACAGATACGCAGTATTTT. As protein: CATTMGGTPGTDTQYF.

The count of this clone is one. The rearrangement links TRBV7-3 to TRBJ2-1, with D possibly matching TRBD1 (7 bases). The germline V and J ends were trimmed by 3 bases and 7 bases, with 16 bases remaining between them. The CDR3 is made up of 15 amino acids. The germline V gene has CDR1 SGHTA and CDR2 FQGTGA. The DNA for the CDR3 is TGTGCCAGCAGCTTCCAGGGGGGATATGGGAATGAGCAGTTCTTC. Translated, it gives CASSFQGGYGNEQFF.

The chain combines TRBV6-2 or TRBV6-3 with TRBJ1-5, with 8 bases lining up with TRBD1. The germline gives CDR1 MNHEY, CDR2 SVGEGT. The trim removed 0 bases at V and 4 bases at J, leaving 5 bases unmatched. The CDR3 loop spans 16 amino acids. CDR3 bases: TGTGCCAGCAGTTACTCTGGACAGGGAGGAAATCAGCCCCAGCATTTT. This codes for CASSYSGQGGNQPQHF.

V gene TRBV14 combines with J gene TRBJ2-5; 11 positions match TRBD2. CDR3 length: 17 amino acids. Per the germline V gene, CDR1 is SGHDN and CDR2 is FVKESK. The trim removed 1 base at V and 2 bases at J, leaving 6 bases unmatched. The CDR3 spells CASSQALAGGRQETQYF. The CDR3 DNA follows: TGTGCCAGCAGCCAAGCGTTAGCGGGGGGGCGGCAAGAGACCCAGTACTTC. Complete variable domain (other parts from reference TRBV14 and TRBJ2-5): EAGVTQFPSHSVIEKGQTVTLRCDPISGHDNLYWYRRVMGKEIKFLLHFVKESKQDESGMPNNRFLAERTGGTYSTLKVQPAELEDSGVYFCASSQALAGGRQETQYFGPGTRLLVL.

This chain connects TRBV19 to TRBJ2-3; TRBD2 matches 11 bases. Germline loops: CDR1 LNHDA, CDR2 SQIVND (reference sequence). The CDR3 is 15 amino acids. V lost 6 bases, J lost 1 base, and 3 bases stayed unmatched. The CDR3 coding sequence is TGTGCCAGTAGACTAGCGGGGGCCGGCACAGATACGCAGTATTTT. This translates into CASRLAGAGTDTQYF. The entire variable domain, with the rest obtained from reference TRBV19 and TRBJ2-3, is as follows: DGGITQSPKYLFRKEGQNVTLSCEQNLNHDAMYWYRQDPGQGLRLIYYSQIVNDFQKGDIAEGYSVSREKKESFPLTVTSAQKNPTAFYLCASRLAGAGTDTQYFGPGTRLTVL.

As for this clone: Other DNA sequences within the sample encode an identical CDR3. J is TRBJ1-1 and V is TRBV11-2; D gene unclear. Germline-derived CDR1 and CDR2 are SGHAT and FQNNGV. The length of the CDR3 is 13 residues. V lost 3 bases, J lost 2 bases, and 7 bases lay in between. The CDR3 is CASSLERNTEAFF. CDR3 coding DNA: TGTGCCAGCAGCTTGGAGAGAAACACTGAAGCTTTCTTT.

The chain carries TRBV19 and TRBJ1-6, with D hard to call. The length of the CDR3 is 14 residues. The ends were cut back, 5 bases at V and 4 bases at J, with 9 bases in the middle. CDR1 is LNHDA and CDR2 is SQIVND in the germline V gene (reference sequence). The CDR3 here is CASSFSGYNSPLHF. In DNA, the CDR3 is TGTGCCAGTAGTTTCTCGGGTTATAATTCACCCCTCCACTTT.

The chain is built from TRBV18 and TRBJ2-7, with 7 bases lining up with TRBD1. Germline assignment: CDR1 KGHSH and CDR2 LQKENI. This CDR3 spans 16 amino acids. The V segment lost 0 bases and the J segment 2 bases; nucleotides outside the gene matches: 7. The CDR3 coding sequence is TGTGCCAGCTCACCACCCCGGACAGGCGCAACCTACGAGCAGTACTTC. Protein sequence: CASSPPRTGATYEQYF.

This chain links TRBV4-1 with TRBJ2-4; 9 nucleotides agree with TRBD2. Germline V gene lookup returns CDR1 MGHRA and CDR2 YSYEKL. The junction had 3 bases not matched to a gene; V was cut back by 1 base and J by 5 bases. The CDR3 has 15 amino acids. The CDR3 loop is CASSQVVAGENIQYF. In nucleotides, the CDR3 is TGCGCCAGCAGCCAAGTTGTAGCGGGGGAAAACATTCAGTACTTC.

V gene TRBV29-1 combines with J gene TRBJ1-2; D is possibly TRBD1 (5 bases). The germline gives CDR1 SQVTM, CDR2 ANQGSEA. V shed 0 bases and J shed 8 bases, with 10 bases lying between them. This CDR3 is 12 amino acids long. This chain's CDR3 is CSVEETRGGYTF. The DNA of the CDR3 is TGCAGCGTTGAAGAGACCCGGGGGGGCTACACCTTC.

This chain uses TRBV2 with TRBJ2-5, with 9 bases matching TRBD2. Germline V gene sequence: CDR1 SNHLY, CDR2 FYNNEI. The CDR3 contains 17 residues. Unmatched junction bases numbered 15, after V lost 6 bases and J lost 4 bases. The CDR3 coding sequence is TGTGCCAGCAGCTACCCCACGCTCGCGGGGGGGCTAGAGACCCAGTACTTC. Encoded protein: CASSYPTLAGGLETQYF.